This entry lists 21 T cell receptor beta chains sequenced from one sample in a study of blood T cell repertoires in COVID-19 (dated by TCRdb to the early 2020s). Library preparation employed the immunoSEQ multiplex PCR assay. TCRdb provides this immuneACCESS table in a form limited to in-frame rearrangements. Some clones are lacking; in checked studies, under half of them reflect an unresolved V gene, and why the rest are absent is not known. In all, the sample holds about 39,000 clones, and 70% to 80% of those were seen once. The top ten hold around 25% of the sample. Sequencing used peripheral blood. All receptors derive from a man in his 70s with acute or convalescent COVID-19.

This clone was seen a single time. The chain has TRBV18 and TRBJ1-2; 8 bases align to TRBD1. Germline V gene lookup returns CDR1 KGHSH and CDR2 LQKENI. The V and J ends lost 2 bases and 4 bases, in that order; junction bases with no gene match: 0. This CDR3 is 13 amino acids long. The CDR3 spells CASSPDRGYGYTF. In DNA form, the CDR3 reads TGTGCCAGCTCACCAGACAGGGGCTATGGCTACACCTTC.

This clone was detected once. The chain uses TRBV28 and TRBJ1-4; D perhaps matches TRBD1 (5 bases). The CDR3 is 14 amino acids. The ends were cut back, 6 bases at V and 8 bases at J, with 16 bases in the middle. Germline V gives CDR1 MDHEN, CDR2 SYDVKM. DNA for the CDR3: TGTGCCAGCAGGCCCGCAGGGCTAGGGGAAAAACTGTTTTTT. Translating it yields CASRPAGLGEKLFF. Together with reference TRBV28 and TRBJ1-4, the CDR3 gives the full variable domain: DVKVTQSSRYLVKRTGEKVFLECVQDMDHENMFWYRQDPGLGLRLIYFSYDVKMKEKGDIPEGYSVSREKKERFSLILESASTNQTSMYLCASRPAGLGEKLFFGSGTQLSVL.

Details on this clone: The sample contains more than one DNA sequence encoding this CDR3. The gene calls are TRBV28 and TRBJ1-2, with D tentatively TRBD1 (5 bases). In germline, CDR1 is MDHEN, CDR2 SYDVKM. Trimming left V 5 bases short and J 0 bases short, with 10 bases between. The CDR3 runs to 14 residues. Here the CDR3 DNA reads TGTGCCAGCAGTCCCGACAGAGCTAACTATGGCTACACCTTC. Amino acids: CASSPDRANYGYTF.

The J gene is TRBJ1-4, the V gene TRBV29-1; D is ambiguous. The CDR3 contains 15 residues. Germline assignment: CDR1 SQVTM and CDR2 ANQGSEA. Trimming removed 4 bases from V and 3 bases from J, with 15 bases in between. For the CDR3, the DNA is TGCAGCGTTGGCCCGTCCGGGGAAGCTAATGAAAAACTGTTTTTT. Translating it yields CSVGPSGEANEKLFF.

The chain couples TRBV10-3 to TRBJ1-2; the D gene is possibly TRBD1 (6 bases). The germline V gene encodes CDR1 ENHRY and CDR2 SYGVKD. The CDR3 extends over 15 amino acids. V was trimmed by 4 bases and J by 1 base, leaving 13 bases between them. The CDR3 protein is CAISGSDSLNYGYTF. The CDR3, as DNA: TGTGCCATCAGTGGATCGGACAGTCTTAACTATGGCTACACCTTC.

V and J are TRBV3-1 (or the pseudogene TRBV3-2) and TRBJ2-1; D not certain. Germline CDR1 LGHDT, CDR2 YNNKEL (reference sequence). V was trimmed by 0 bases and J by 2 bases, leaving 14 bases between them. This CDR3 has 17 residues. The DNA of the CDR3 is TGTGCCAGCAGCCAAGATAATAGAGGCGGTACCTACAATGAGCAGTTCTTC. Translated: CASSQDNRGGTYNEQFF.

The chain recombines TRBV28 with TRBJ2-5, with 10 bases that match TRBD1. The CDR3 is made up of 14 amino acids. The V gene end was trimmed by 2 bases and the J gene end by 5 bases; junction bases not matched to a gene: 2. The V gene's germline CDR1 is MDHEN and CDR2 SYDVKM. The CDR3 sequence is CASSLRDRGETQYF. CDR3 DNA sequence: TGTGCCAGCAGTTTAAGGGACAGGGGTGAGACCCAGTACTTC.

This clone counts as medium-sized (0.01 to 0.1%). The chain employs TRBV10-1 and TRBJ2-3; tentatively, D is TRBD2 (5 bases). CDR3 length equals 16 residues. Trimming left V 3 bases short and J 4 bases short, with 17 bases between. Germline loops: CDR1 WNHNN, CDR2 SYGVQD (reference sequence). The CDR3 protein is CASSDDPQRPADTQYF. CDR3 bases: TGCGCCAGCAGTGATGACCCACAGCGGCCCGCAGATACGCAGTATTTT.

The gene calls are TRBV6-6 and TRBJ1-2, with D perhaps TRBD1 (5 bases). The ends were cut back, 5 bases at V and 3 bases at J, with 10 bases in the middle. The germline V gene encodes CDR1 MNHNY and CDR2 SVGAGI (reference sequence). This CDR3 contains 13 residues. The CDR3 region has the DNA TGTGCCAGCAGTCCGACCAGGGACTATGGCTACACCTTC. Encoded protein: CASSPTRDYGYTF.

The V gene is TRBV18, the J gene TRBJ1-1, with a possible D match to TRBD1 (6 bases). Deletions cut 1 base from V and 5 bases from J, with 17 bases between. CDR1 and CDR2 from the germline V gene are KGHSH and LQKENI. This CDR3 spans 16 amino acids. This chain's CDR3 is CASSPLQGTEGTEAFF. CDR3 nucleotide sequence: TGTGCCAGCTCACCACTACAGGGTACAGAGGGGACTGAAGCTTTCTTT. Complete variable domain (other parts from reference TRBV18 and TRBJ1-1): NAGVMQNPRHLVRRRGQEARLRCSPMKGHSHVYWYRQLPEEGLKFMVYLQKENIIDESGMPKERFSAEFPKEGPSILRIQQVVRGDSAAYFCASSPLQGTEGTEAFFGQGTRLTVV.

The CDR3 spells CAISEWQGPHRTEAFF. Written as DNA, the CDR3 is TGTGCCATCAGTGAGTGGCAGGGGCCCCATCGCACTGAAGCTTTCTTT. The rearrangement uses TRBV10-3 and TRBJ1-1, with D maybe TRBD1 (6 bases). The V gene's germline CDR1 is ENHRY and CDR2 SYGVKD. With 1 base removed from V and 4 bases from J, the gap between germline ends came to 16 bases. The CDR3 sequence is 16 residues long.

This clone was seen only a few times. The chain uses TRBV18 and TRBJ2-7; TRBD1 agrees at 7 bases. The germline CDR1 and CDR2 sequences are KGHSH and LQKENI. V shed 6 bases and J 5 bases; nucleotides not matched to a gene: 10. The CDR3 spans 14 residues. CDR3 residues: CASSWTGRSDEQYF. CDR3 nucleotide sequence: TGTGCCAGCTCTTGGACAGGTAGGTCCGACGAGCAGTACTTC.

The chain recombines TRBV4-1 with TRBJ2-5; 10 bases are shared with TRBD2. Unmatched junction bases numbered 0, after V lost 4 bases and J lost 4 bases. The germline gives CDR1 MGHRA, CDR2 YSYEKL. The length of the CDR3 is 13 residues. As DNA, the CDR3 is TGCGCCAGCAGCCGACTAGCGGGAGAGACCCAGTACTTC. Its protein product is CASSRLAGETQYF.

This chain joins TRBV5-4 and TRBJ2-1; TRBD2 aligns across 13 bases. Germline-derived CDR1 and CDR2 are SGHNT and YYREEE (reference sequence). CDR3 length: 14 amino acids. V lost 3 bases to trimming and J lost 8 bases; unmatched junction nucleotides: 2. The CDR3 nucleotides read TGTGCCAGCAGCTCGGGACTAGCGGGGCATGAGCAGTTCTTC. Its translation is CASSSGLAGHEQFF.

The V and J genes are TRBV7-2 and TRBJ2-7, with a weak D call TRBD1 (6 bases). V was shortened by 5 bases and J by 2 bases, with 16 bases between the two germline ends. The CDR3 totals 15 residues. Germline V gene sequence: CDR1 SGHTA, CDR2 FQGNSA. The CDR3 spells CASSTSTGSTYEQYF. CDR3 DNA: TGTGCCAGCAGCACCTCGACAGGTTCTACCTACGAGCAGTACTTC.

This clone was seen only once. The chain recombines TRBV10-3 with TRBJ1-2; TRBD1 matches at 7 bases. CDR1 is ENHRY and CDR2 is SYGVKD in the germline V gene. The V and J ends lost 2 bases and 8 bases, in that order; junction bases with no gene match: 8. This CDR3 is built from 14 residues. Here the CDR3 reads CAISETTTGNGYTF. The CDR3 region has the DNA TGTGCCATCAGTGAGACCACGACAGGGAACGGCTACACCTTC.

The V call is TRBV12-3 or TRBV12-4, the J call TRBJ2-3; D is ambiguous. This CDR3 comprises 12 residues. The V gene lost 6 bases and the J gene lost 5 bases, with 9 bases spanning the gap. The CDR3 protein is CASSPSLDTQYF. The CDR3 region has the DNA TGTGCCAGCAGCCCTTCCCTAGATACGCAGTATTTT.

The J gene is TRBJ2-7, the V gene TRBV29-1, with TRBD2 matching over 11 bases. Germline-derived CDR1 and CDR2 are SQVTM and ANQGSEA. The CDR3 has 12 amino acids. The junction had 3 bases not matched to a gene; V was cut back by 7 bases and J by 4 bases. CDR3 region: CSAGTSGYEQYF. The CDR3 DNA follows: TGCAGCGCCGGGACTAGCGGATACGAGCAGTACTTC.

The V and J genes are TRBV29-1 and TRBJ2-1; 9 bases fit TRBD2. Germline V gene data show CDR1 as SQVTM and CDR2 as ANQGSEA. The CDR3 is 11 amino acids. V shed 6 bases and J 8 bases; nucleotides not matched to a gene: 2. The DNA for the CDR3 is TGCAGCGTGGGGACTAGCTATGAGCAGTTCTTC. It specifies CSVGTSYEQFF.

This clone has more than one count but fewer than ten. The chain carries TRBV28 and TRBJ1-4; TRBD1 matches at 8 bases. Germline V lookup: CDR1 MDHEN, CDR2 SYDVKM. V was pared by 5 bases and J by 3 bases, with 8 bases of the junction left unmatched. This CDR3 has 16 residues. The CDR3 region is CASSPAYRGANEKLFF. DNA for the CDR3: TGTGCCAGCAGTCCAGCCTACAGGGGGGCTAATGAAAAACTGTTTTTT.

This clone showed up just a few times. V and J are TRBV13 and TRBJ2-1, with TRBD2 matching over 8 bases. The germline V gene encodes CDR1 PRHDT and CDR2 FYEKMQ (reference sequence). V dropped 6 bases and J dropped 5; count of bases not matched to a gene: 12. The CDR3 has 16 amino acids. Here the CDR3 reads CASSSRSGAGDNEQFF. The CDR3 nucleotides are TGTGCCAGCAGTTCTAGGTCGGGAGCGGGGGACAATGAGCAGTTCTTC.